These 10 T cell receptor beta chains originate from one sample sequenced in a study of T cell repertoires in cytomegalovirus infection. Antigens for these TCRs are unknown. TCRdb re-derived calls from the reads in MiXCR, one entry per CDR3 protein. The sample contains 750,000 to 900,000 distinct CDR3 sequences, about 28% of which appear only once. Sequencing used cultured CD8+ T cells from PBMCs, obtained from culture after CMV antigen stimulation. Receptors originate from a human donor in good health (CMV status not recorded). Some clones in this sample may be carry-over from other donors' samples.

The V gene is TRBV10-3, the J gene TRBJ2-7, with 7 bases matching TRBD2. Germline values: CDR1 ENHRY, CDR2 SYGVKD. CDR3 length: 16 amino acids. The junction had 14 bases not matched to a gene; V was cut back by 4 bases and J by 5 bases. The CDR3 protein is CAISGRGDLVTDEQYF. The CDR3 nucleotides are TGTGCCATCAGTGGTCGGGGGGACCTCGTTACCGACGAGCAGTACTTC.

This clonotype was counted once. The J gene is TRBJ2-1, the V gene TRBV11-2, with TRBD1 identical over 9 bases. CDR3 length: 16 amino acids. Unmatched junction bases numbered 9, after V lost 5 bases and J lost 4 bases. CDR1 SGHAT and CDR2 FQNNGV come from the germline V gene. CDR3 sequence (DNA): TGTGCCAGCAGCCCCCATACCGGGACAGGGTACAATGAGCAGTTCTTC. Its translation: CASSPHTGTGYNEQFF.

The CDR3 here is CASSYLADGAESSYNEQFF. CDR3 in DNA: TGTGCCAGCAGTTACCTTGCGGATGGGGCTGAGAGCTCCTACAATGAGCAGTTCTTC. The chain combines TRBV6-2 or TRBV6-3 with TRBJ2-1, with D perhaps TRBD1 (5 bases). This CDR3 spans 19 amino acids. Germline V lookup: CDR1 MNHEY, CDR2 SVGEGT. V lost 2 bases and J 0 bases, leaving 20 bases between the germline ends.

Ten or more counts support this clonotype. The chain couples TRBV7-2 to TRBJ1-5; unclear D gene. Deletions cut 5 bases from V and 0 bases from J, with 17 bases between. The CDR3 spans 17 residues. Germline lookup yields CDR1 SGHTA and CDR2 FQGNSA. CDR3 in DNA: TGTGCCAGCAGCCCCTCGGACGGAGACTATAGCAATCAGCCCCAGCATTTT. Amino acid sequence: CASSPSDGDYSNQPQHF.

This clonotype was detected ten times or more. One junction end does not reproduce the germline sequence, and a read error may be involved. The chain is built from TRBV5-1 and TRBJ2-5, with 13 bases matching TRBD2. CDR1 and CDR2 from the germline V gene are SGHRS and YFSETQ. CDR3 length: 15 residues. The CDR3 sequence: CASSWTSGGQETQYF. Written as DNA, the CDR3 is TGTGCCAGCAGCTGGACTAGCGGGGGACAAGAGACCCAGTACTTC.

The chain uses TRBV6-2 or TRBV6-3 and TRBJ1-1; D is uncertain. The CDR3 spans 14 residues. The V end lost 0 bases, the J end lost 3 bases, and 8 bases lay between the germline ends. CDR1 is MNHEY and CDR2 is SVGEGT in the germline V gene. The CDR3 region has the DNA TGTGCCAGCAGTTACTCAAGGGTCGACACTGAAGCTTTCTTT. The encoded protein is CASSYSRVDTEAFF.

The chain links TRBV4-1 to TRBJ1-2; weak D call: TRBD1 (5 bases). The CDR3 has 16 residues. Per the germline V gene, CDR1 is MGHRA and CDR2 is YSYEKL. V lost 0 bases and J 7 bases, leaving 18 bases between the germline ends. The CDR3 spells CASSQDQDRGRFGYTF. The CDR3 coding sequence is TGCGCCAGCAGCCAAGATCAGGACCGGGGGAGGTTTGGCTACACCTTC.

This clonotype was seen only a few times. The CDR3 sequence is CASGELAGGPVGELFF. The CDR3 DNA is TGTGCTAGTGGGGAATTAGCGGGGGGGCCGGTCGGGGAGCTGTTTTTT. V and J are TRBV12-5 and TRBJ2-2, with 11 nucleotides matching TRBD2. Germline CDR1 reads LGHNT; CDR2 reads FRNRAP. The J segment lost 7 bases and the V segment lost 6 bases, leaving 10 bases of the junction unmatched. This CDR3 contains 16 residues.

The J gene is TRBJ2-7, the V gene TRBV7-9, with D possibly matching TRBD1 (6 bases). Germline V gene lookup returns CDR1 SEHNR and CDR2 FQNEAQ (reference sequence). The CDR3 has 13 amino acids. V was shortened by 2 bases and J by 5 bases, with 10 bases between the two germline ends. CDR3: CASSLRGINEQYF. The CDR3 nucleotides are TGTGCCAGCAGCTTAAGGGGGATCAACGAGCAGTACTTC.

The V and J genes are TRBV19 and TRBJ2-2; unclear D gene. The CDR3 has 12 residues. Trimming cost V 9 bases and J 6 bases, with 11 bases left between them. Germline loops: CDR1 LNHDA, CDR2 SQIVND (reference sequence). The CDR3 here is CASQDPAGELFF. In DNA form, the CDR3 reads TGTGCCAGCCAGGATCCGGCCGGGGAGCTGTTTTTT.